This T cell receptor (beta chain) derives from a study of beta chain features in type 1 diabetes. A single heparinised draw of roughly 0.11 L on average was taken per donor. Purities in excess of 98% were seen in all sorted populations. About this clone: Its target is unknown.

CDR3 size: 14 residues. Germline CDR1 reads LGHNA; CDR2 reads YNFKEQ. Trimming removed 3 bases from V and 4 bases from J, with 10 bases in between. The study, taken as a whole, reports: Type 1 diabetes patients showed a moderate but significant shortening of TCRB CDR3s in all four CD4+ subsets.

cDNA synthesis used the whole RNA isolate, giving expressed TCRB sequences. This table comes from immunoSEQ multiplex PCR, and its TCRdb copy is limited to in-frame clones, with some not included. The sample includes some 330,000 clones, 10% to 15% of them seen just once. The rearrangement uses TRBV4-2 and TRBJ1-5, with D maybe TRBD1 (6 bases). The clonotype comes from a woman between 18 and 29 years old with type 1 diabetes. The sequenced material came from naive CD4+ T cells from blood. The CDR3 loop is CASSHRGANQPQHF. The CDR3 region has the DNA TGTGCCAGCAGCCATCGGGGGGCGAATCAGCCCCAGCATTTT.